The TCR beta chain described here comes from a study of OX40 agonist ivuxolimab in advanced cancers. Study-wide findings and caveats: Among the lowest levels of clonal expansion were found in partial responders at 0.1-3.0 mg/kg. CD4+ and CD8+ blood T cells expanded clonally by week 6 at 0.1 to 3.0 mg/kg. It was not determined which antigens were specifically recognized by the peripheral T cells that had undergone clonal expansion.

As concerns this clone: Its antigen is unknown.

The protocol was immunoSEQ multiplex PCR, while the TCRdb copy is restricted to in-frame clones and leaves out a portion. This repertoire shows about 79,000 clones, approximately 91% found once; its top ten account for around 6.9%. The CDR3 runs to 16 residues. Germline CDR1 reads MNHEY; CDR2 reads SVGAGI. With V trimmed by 2 bases and J by 5 bases, 9 bases remained unmatched. The receptor's source is an adult with an advanced solid tumor such as melanoma, head and neck, liver or kidney cancer. This material consisted of CD4+ or CD8+ T cells sorted from blood, taken in a trial of the OX40 agonist ivuxolimab. The chain is built from TRBV6-5 and TRBJ2-5; 9 bases map to TRBD1. The CDR3 sequence: CASSYAGTGNRETQYF. The CDR3 DNA reads TGTGCCAGCAGTTACGCCGGGACAGGGAATAGGGAGACCCAGTACTTC.